The clone carrying this T cell receptor beta chain was found a few times. Its target is unknown. Vbeta (60) and Jbeta (13) primers were used in the PCR. Produced via immunoSEQ multiplex PCR; TCRdb's table is partial and in-frame only. The sample contains some 120,000 clones, roughly 80% of which appear only once. The sample originates from a study of cytomegalovirus exposure and HLA in healthy donors. Study-level points and caveats: With later analysis, a missense DCLRE1C variant became linked to TCR beta V- and J-gene trimming. HLA restriction was apparent for most CMV-associated TCR beta chains in a later analysis.

The CDR3 has 15 amino acids. V lost 1 base, J lost 7 bases, and 7 bases stayed unmatched. The germline gives CDR1 SGHRS, CDR2 YFSETQ. The sample consisted of PBMCs. The V gene is TRBV5-1, the J gene TRBJ2-2; 7 nucleotides match TRBD2. This sequence was found in a woman in her late teens or twenties in good health and CMV-seronegative. The CDR3 DNA is TGCGCCAGCAGCTTGCGGCCCGCGGGGGACGGGGAGCTGTTTTTT. Protein product: CASSLRPAGDGELFF.